This TCR beta chain was obtained from a study of blood T cell repertoires in COVID-19. Study-level background: Sites across the United States, Italy and Spain contributed samples from acute and convalescent COVID-19. T cells, B-cell-depleted T cells, or PBMCs supplied cDNA or gDNA.

The repertoire was sequenced with immunoSEQ multiplex PCR; TCRdb's copy has only in-frame clones and lacks some. The sample lists more than 110,000 clones, 84% occurring once. CDR1 and CDR2 (germline): MNHEY, SVGEGT. Trimming cost V 4 bases and J 4 bases; bases outside gene matches: 5. The CDR3 runs 15 residues. Recruitment covered about 25 US areas and drew participants whose ages spanned about 18 to 90 years. The clonotype was recovered from a man aged 40-49 years with acute COVID-19. V gene TRBV6-2 or TRBV6-3 combines with J gene TRBJ2-1, with 9 nucleotides matching TRBD2. The sequenced material came from PBMCs or T cells enriched from blood (not recorded which). This CDR3 is CASSWSGRPYNEQFF. In nucleotides, the CDR3 is TGTGCCAGCAGTTGGAGCGGGAGGCCGTACAATGAGCAGTTCTTC.